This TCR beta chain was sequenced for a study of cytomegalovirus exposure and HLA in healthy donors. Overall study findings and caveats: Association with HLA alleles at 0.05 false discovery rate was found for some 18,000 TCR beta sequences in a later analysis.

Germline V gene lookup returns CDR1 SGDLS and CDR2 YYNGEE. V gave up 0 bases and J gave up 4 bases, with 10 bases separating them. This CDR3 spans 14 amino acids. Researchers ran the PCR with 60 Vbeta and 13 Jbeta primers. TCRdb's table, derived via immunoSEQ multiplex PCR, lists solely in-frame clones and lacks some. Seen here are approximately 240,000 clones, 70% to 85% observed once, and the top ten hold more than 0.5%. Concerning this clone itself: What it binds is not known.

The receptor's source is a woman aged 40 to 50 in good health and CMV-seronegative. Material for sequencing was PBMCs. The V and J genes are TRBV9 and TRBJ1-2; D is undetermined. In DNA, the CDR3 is TGTGCCAGCAGCGTAGCGGTGGGCGCCTATGGCTACACCTTC. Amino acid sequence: CASSVAVGAYGYTF.